The clone carrying this T cell receptor (beta chain) appeared once. The sample comes from a study of blood T cell repertoires in COVID-19. TCRdb keeps only in-frame clones here, not all; method: immunoSEQ multiplex PCR. Altogether about 410,000 clones are present, roughly 91% being singletons, with the ten largest covering approximately 0.65%. Sequenced: PBMCs or T cells enriched from blood (not recorded which). The TCR originated in a man between 18 and 35 years old who had recovered from COVID-19.

In DNA, the CDR3 is TGTGCCAGCAGCCCTGGACTGGAGATCACAGATACGCAGTATTTT. This encodes CASSPGLEITDTQYF. The rearrangement links TRBV14 to TRBJ2-3; D perhaps matches TRBD2 (5 bases). This CDR3 region has 15 residues. Trimming pared 4 bases from V and 2 bases from J, leaving 13 bases between. Germline V gives CDR1 SGHDN, CDR2 FVKESK.